This T cell receptor (beta chain) was found in a study of T-cell reconstitution after alpha-beta-depleted transplantation in children. V dropped 3 bases and J dropped 5; count of bases not matched to a gene: 1. The germline CDR1 and CDR2 sequences are SEHNR and FQNEAQ (reference sequence). The CDR3 has 13 residues. It was with unique molecular identifiers that the TCRbeta library was prepared. One entry per CDR3 protein results from TCRdb running MiXCR on the PCR reads. The sample comprises roughly 180,000 distinct CDR3 sequences, over 8.5% of which are singletons, and roughly an eighth rests with the top ten. This clonotype was found many times.

The TCR was taken from a boy younger than 10 with acute myeloid leukemia, due to receive a stem cell transplant. The chain recombines TRBV7-9 with TRBJ1-5; 7 positions match TRBD1. Sample: PBMCs, taken before TCRalphabeta/CD19-depleted stem cell transplant. This CDR3 reads CASSFDRDQPQHF. In DNA, the CDR3 is TGTGCCAGCAGCTTCGACAGGGATCAGCCCCAGCATTTT.